This T cell receptor beta chain comes out of a study of vaccination and CD4 T cells after COVID-19. Overall study: Each control culture was treated with a CEFX pool, an HIV-1 Nef pool, or no peptide.

Study-wide findings and caveats: The rise in median SARS-CoV-2-reactive clonotypes, from around 21 to 38, was not significant.

The V end was cut by 5 bases, the J end by 2 bases, with 14 bases between. Per the germline V gene, CDR1 is SGHNT and CDR2 is YENEEA. The CDR3 contains 15 residues. This sample's treatment: approximately nine-day PBMC culture with coronavirus spike peptide pools or control peptides (ViraFEST assay). ViraFEST stimulated the growth of antigen-specific T cells using peptide pools and subsequently profiled their TCRs by sequencing. The dates of positive PCR tests extended from March through December 2020 and came before the US Alpha, Beta and Delta variants. This clonotype was found once. Its antigen remains unknown. The Oncomine TCR Beta short-read assay generated sequence data from the DNA of cultured CD4+ T cells. From the PCR reads, TCRdb called clonotypes with MiXCR, one entry per CDR3 protein. The table lists about 17,000 distinct CDR3 sequences, almost 40% of them singletons.

This receptor was obtained from a human donor who had recovered from COVID-19. The specimen sequenced was CD4+ T cells from blood, cultured in vitro. The V and J genes are TRBV11-3 and TRBJ2-3, with D possibly TRBD1 on 6 matching bases. CDR3 loop: CASSPGASSTDTQYF. CDR3 nucleotide sequence: TGTGCCAGCAGCCCAGGGGCCTCCTCCACAGATACGCAGTATTTT.